This TCR beta chain came from a study of blood T cells in healthy people across ages. General study findings and limits: Shifts in expanded clonotypes may have been confounded by donor CMV status, which was unknown.

Points on this clonotype: Its antigen is unknown.

Combining a sample-barcoded 5' primer with a J-beta primer mix, a second PCR ran for 7 to 11 cycles. Each cDNA molecule, via a template-switch adaptor with 12 random nucleotides, was tagged. In TCRdb, the 5' RACE reads were re-called with MiXCR into one record per CDR3 protein. The profile shows some 1.4 million distinct CDR3 sequences, approximately 42% of them singletons. The source is a woman younger than 30 in good health. The sample comprised blood.

CDR3: CATRPTASYEQYF. As DNA, the CDR3 is TGCGCCACCCGACCGACAGCCTCCTACGAGCAGTACTTC. The chain joins TRBV5-1 to TRBJ2-7; tentative D call: TRBD1 (5 bases). Germline assignment: CDR1 SGHRS and CDR2 YFSETQ. This CDR3 is 13 amino acids long. Trimming pared 9 bases from V and 0 bases from J, leaving 13 bases between.